This entry describes one T cell receptor beta chain. These data are taken from a study of blood T cell repertoires in COVID-19. Study-level background: Donors in the United States, Italy and Spain gave samples during acute or convalescent COVID-19. PBMCs, B-cell-depleted T cells, or T cells provided the cDNA or gDNA that made up the material.

J gave up 1 base and V 1 base, and 6 bases lay outside the gene matches. The CDR3 length is 17 residues. CDR1 is SQVTM, CDR2 ANQGSEA, per germline. The data were produced by immunoSEQ multiplex PCR, yet TCRdb's version contains in-frame clones alone and is incomplete. The data show about 91,000 clones, with around 88% seen just once and roughly 8.1% held by the top ten. The sample taken for sequencing was peripheral blood. The chain links TRBV29-1 to TRBJ2-1; 11 nucleotides agree with TRBD2. The receptor comes from a woman in her 70s with acute or convalescent COVID-19. The CDR3 coding sequence is TGCAGCGTTGAAGGACTAGCGGGAAGAAAATCCTACAATGAGCAGTTCTTC. Translated, it gives CSVEGLAGRKSYNEQFF.